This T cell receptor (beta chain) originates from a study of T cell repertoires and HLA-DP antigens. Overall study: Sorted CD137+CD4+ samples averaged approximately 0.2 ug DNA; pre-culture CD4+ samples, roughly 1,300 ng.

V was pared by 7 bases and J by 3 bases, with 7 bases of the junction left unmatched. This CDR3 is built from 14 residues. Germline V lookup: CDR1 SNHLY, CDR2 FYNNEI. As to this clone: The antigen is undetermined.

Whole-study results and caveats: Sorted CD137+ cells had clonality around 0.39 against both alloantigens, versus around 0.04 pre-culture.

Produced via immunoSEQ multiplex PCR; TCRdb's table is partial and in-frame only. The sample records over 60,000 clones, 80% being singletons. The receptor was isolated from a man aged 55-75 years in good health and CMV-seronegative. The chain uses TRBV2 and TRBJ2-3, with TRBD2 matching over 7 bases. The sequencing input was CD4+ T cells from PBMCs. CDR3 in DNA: TGTGCCAGCACTCGCGCGGGAGCGACAGATACGCAGTATTTT. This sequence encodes CASTRAGATDTQYF.